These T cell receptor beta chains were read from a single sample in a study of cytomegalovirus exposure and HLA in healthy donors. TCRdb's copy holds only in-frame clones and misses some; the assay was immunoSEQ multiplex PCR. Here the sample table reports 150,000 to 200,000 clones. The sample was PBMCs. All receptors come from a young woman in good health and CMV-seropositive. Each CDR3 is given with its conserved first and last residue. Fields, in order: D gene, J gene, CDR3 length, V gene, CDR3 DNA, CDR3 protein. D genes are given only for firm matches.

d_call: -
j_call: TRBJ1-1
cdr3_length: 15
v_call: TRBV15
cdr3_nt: TGTGCCACCAGCAGAGAGGAGGGGATGAACACTGAAGCTTTCTTT
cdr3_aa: CATSREEGMNTEAFF

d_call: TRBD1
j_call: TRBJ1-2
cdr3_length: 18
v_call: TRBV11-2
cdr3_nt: TGTGCCAGCAGCCTTACCTACACCCACGGACAGGCCAGAGATGGCTACACCTTC
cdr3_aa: CASSLTYTHGQARDGYTF

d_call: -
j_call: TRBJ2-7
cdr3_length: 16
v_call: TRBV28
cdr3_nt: TGTGCCAGCAGACCGGGCGGGGCAGGGTTCGGATACGAGCAGTACTTC
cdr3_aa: CASRPGGAGFGYEQYF

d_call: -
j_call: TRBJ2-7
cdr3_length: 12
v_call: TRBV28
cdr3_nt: TGTGCCAGCAGTTTGTCGCGGTACGAGCAGTACTTC
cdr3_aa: CASSLSRYEQYF

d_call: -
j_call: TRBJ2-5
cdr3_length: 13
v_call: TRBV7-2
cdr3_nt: TGTGCCAGCAGCTTCAACAGGGAAGAGACCCAGTACTTC
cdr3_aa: CASSFNREETQYF

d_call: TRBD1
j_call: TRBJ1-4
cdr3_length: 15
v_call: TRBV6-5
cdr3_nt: TGTGCCAGCAGGACGGTCTGGCAGGGGGGTGAAAAACTGTTTTTT
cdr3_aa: CASRTVWQGGEKLFF

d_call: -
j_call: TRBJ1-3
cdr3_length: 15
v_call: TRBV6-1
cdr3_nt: TGTGCCAGCAGTGAAGTCAGTCTCTCTGGAAACACCATATATTTT
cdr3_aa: CASSEVSLSGNTIYF

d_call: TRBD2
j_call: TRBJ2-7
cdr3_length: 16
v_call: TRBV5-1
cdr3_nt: TGCGCCAGCAGCCCGGGAGCGACTAGCGGGAGAAACGAGCAGTACTTC
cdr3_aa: CASSPGATSGRNEQYF

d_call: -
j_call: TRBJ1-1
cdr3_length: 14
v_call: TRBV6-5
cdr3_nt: TGTGCCAGCAGTTACTCACAGAGGAACACTGAAGCTTTCTTT
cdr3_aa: CASSYSQRNTEAFF

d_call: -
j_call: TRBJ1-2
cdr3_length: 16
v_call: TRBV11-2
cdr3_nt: TGTGCCAGCAGCTCGCCCAGACAGGCCCTCTTTCGCGGCTACACCTTC
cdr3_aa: CASSSPRQALFRGYTF

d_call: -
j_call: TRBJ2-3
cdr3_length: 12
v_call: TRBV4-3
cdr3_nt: TGCGCCAGCAGCCTACGGAGCCATACGCAGTATTTT
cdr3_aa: CASSLRSHTQYF

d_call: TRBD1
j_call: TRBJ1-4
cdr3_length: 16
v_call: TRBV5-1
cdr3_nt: TGCGCCAGCAGCTGGGACAGAGATACAACTAATGAAAAACTGTTTTTT
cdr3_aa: CASSWDRDTTNEKLFF

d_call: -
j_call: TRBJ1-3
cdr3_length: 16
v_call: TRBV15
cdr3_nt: TGTGCCACCAGCAGAGACAACCCAGGGCGTGGAAACACCATATATTTT
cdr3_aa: CATSRDNPGRGNTIYF

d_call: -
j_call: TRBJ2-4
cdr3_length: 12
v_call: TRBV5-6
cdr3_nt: TGTGCCAGCAGCTTACGGGACAACTCTCAGTACTTC
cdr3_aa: CASSLRDNSQYF

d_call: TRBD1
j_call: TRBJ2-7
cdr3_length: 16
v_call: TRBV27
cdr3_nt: TGTGCCAGCAGTACGTACCGGGACAGGGGGCCTGGGGAGCAGTACTTC
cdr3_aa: CASSTYRDRGPGEQYF

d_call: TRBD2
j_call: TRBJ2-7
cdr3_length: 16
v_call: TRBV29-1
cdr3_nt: TGCAGCGTTGAATCCGGAAAGCGGGAGGGCCTGTACGAGCAGTACTTC
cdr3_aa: CSVESGKREGLYEQYF

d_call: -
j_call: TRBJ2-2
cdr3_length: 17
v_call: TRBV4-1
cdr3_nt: TGCGCCAGCAGCCAAGTGATACCTAGCGAACCCACCGGGGAGCTGTTTTTT
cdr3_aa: CASSQVIPSEPTGELFF

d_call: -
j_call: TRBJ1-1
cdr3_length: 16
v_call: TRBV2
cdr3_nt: TGTGCCAGCAGTGAAGCTATACAGACAACGAACACTGAAGCTTTCTTT
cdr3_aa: CASSEAIQTTNTEAFF

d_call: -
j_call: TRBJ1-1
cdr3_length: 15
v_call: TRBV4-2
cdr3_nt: TGTGCCAGCAGCCCCCGACTCCCGCCTGACACTGAAGCTTTCTTT
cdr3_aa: CASSPRLPPDTEAFF

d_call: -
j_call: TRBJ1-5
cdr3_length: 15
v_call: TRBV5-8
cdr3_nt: TGTGCCAGCAGCTTGGGTCGAACCCCCGGTCAGCCCCAGCATTTT
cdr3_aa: CASSLGRTPGQPQHF

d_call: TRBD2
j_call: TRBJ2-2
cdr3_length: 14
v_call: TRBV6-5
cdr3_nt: TGTGCCAGCATTCCTAGCGGGAGTTCCGGGGAGCTGTTTTTT
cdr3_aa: CASIPSGSSGELFF

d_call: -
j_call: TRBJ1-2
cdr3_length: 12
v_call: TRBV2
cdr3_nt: TGTGCCAGCAAAGGGCCGGGGGTCGGCTACACCTTC
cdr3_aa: CASKGPGVGYTF

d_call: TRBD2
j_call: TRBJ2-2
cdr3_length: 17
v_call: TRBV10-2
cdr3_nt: TGCGCCAGCACTGCTAGCGGGAGGGCGGGTGACACCGGGGAGCTGTTTTTT
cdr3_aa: CASTASGRAGDTGELFF

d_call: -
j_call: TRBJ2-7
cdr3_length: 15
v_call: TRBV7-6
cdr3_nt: TGTGCCAGCAGCCTAAAAGGGGAAATAGTCTACGAGCAGTACTTC
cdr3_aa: CASSLKGEIVYEQYF

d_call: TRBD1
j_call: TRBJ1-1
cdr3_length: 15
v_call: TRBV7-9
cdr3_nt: TGTGCCAGCAGCTTAGGCGGGACAGGGAACACTGAAGCTTTCTTT
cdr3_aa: CASSLGGTGNTEAFF

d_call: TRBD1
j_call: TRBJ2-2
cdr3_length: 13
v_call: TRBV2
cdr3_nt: TGTGCCAGCAGCCCTGACAGGGGTGGGGAGCTGTTTTTT
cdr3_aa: CASSPDRGGELFF

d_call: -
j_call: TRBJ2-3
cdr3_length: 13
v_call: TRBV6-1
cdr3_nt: TGTGCCAGCAGTCGGGAGCGCGAAGATACGCAGTATTTT
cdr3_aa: CASSREREDTQYF

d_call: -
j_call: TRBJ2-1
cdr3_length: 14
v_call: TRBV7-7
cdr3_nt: TGTGCTAGCAGCCCCTCTCTGGGGCTCAATGAGCAGTTCTTC
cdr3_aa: CASSPSLGLNEQFF

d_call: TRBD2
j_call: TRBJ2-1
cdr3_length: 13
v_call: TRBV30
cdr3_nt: TGTGCCTCGGCTAGCGGGAGCGAGAATGAGCAGTTCTTC
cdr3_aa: CASASGSENEQFF

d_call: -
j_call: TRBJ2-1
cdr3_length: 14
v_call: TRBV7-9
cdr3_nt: TGTGCCAGCAGCTCGACAGTGTCCTACAATGAGCAGTTCTTC
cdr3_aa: CASSSTVSYNEQFF

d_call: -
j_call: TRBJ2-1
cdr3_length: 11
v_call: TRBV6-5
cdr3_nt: TGTGCCAGCAGGCGCTACAATGAGCAGTTCTTC
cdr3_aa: CASRRYNEQFF

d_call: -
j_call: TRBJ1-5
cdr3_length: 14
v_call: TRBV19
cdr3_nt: TGTGCCAGTAGCTATATCCATAGCAATCAGCCCCAGCATTTT
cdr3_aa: CASSYIHSNQPQHF

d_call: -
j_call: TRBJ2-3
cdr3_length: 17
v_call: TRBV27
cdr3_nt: TGTGCCAGCAGCCCGAGCACTAGGATCGTCGGCCCAGATACGCAGTATTTT
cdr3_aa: CASSPSTRIVGPDTQYF

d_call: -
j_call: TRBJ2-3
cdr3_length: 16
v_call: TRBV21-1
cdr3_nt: TGTGCCAGCAGCCATTCTGGGGGGGGGCAGCCAGATACGCAGTATTTT
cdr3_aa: CASSHSGGGQPDTQYF

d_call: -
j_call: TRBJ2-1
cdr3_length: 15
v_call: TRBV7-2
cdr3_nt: TGTGCCAGCAGCCCAGAGGCGGGGTATAATAATGAGCAGTTCTTC
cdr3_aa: CASSPEAGYNNEQFF

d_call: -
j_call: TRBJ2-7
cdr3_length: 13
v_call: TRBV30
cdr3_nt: TGTGCCGGAGAGAAGGACAGTACCTACGAGCAGTACTTC
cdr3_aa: CAGEKDSTYEQYF

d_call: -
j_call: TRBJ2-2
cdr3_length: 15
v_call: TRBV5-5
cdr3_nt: TGTGCCAGCAGCTTAGGGGCCGGGGGCACCGGGGAGCTGTTTTTT
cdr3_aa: CASSLGAGGTGELFF

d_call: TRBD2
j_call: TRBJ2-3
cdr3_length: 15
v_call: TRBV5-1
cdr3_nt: TGCGCCAGCAGCTTACCTAGCGGGGGGCAAGATACGCAGTATTTT
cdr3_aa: CASSLPSGGQDTQYF

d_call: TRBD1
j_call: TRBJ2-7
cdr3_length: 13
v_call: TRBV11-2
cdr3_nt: TGTGCCAGCAGCCTGGGACAGTACTACGAGCAGTACTTC
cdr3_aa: CASSLGQYYEQYF

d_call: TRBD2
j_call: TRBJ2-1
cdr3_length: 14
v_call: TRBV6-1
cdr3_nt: TGTGCCAGCAGCACTAGCGGGAGTCTAGCTGAGCAGTTCTTC
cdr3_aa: CASSTSGSLAEQFF

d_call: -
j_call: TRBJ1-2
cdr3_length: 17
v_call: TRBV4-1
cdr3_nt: TGCGCCAGCAGCCAAGGGCTGGCCAGGGCACAAACCTATGGCTACACCTTC
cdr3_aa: CASSQGLARAQTYGYTF

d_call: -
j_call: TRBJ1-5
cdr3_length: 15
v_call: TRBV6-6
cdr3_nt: TGTGCCAGCACCCCACTCCGGGGGGGGAATCAGCCCCAGCATTTT
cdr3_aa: CASTPLRGGNQPQHF

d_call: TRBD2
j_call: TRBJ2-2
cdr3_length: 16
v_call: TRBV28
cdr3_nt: TGTGCCAGCAGTTCTAGCGGGTCCGTGTTAGCCGGGGAGCTGTTTTTT
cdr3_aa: CASSSSGSVLAGELFF

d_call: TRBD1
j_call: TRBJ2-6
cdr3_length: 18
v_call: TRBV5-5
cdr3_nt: TGTGCCAGCAGCAGACGGACAGGGGCCCACTCTGGGGCCAACGTCCTGACTTTC
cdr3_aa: CASSRRTGAHSGANVLTF

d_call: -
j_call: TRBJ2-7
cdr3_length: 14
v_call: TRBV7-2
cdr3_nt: TGTGCCAGCAGCTCCAACAGGGTCGCCTACGAGCAGTACTTC
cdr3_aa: CASSSNRVAYEQYF

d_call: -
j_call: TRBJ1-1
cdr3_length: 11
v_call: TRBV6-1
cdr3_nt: TGTGCCATCACATTTTATACTGAAGCTTTCTTT
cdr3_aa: CAITFYTEAFF